This T cell receptor beta chain was sequenced in a study of Tregs in tolerant kidney transplant recipients. Study as a whole: The nonmyeloablative bone marrow transplants came from related graft donors, with transient mixed chimerism.

V dropped 1 base and J dropped 0; count of bases not matched to a gene: 10. Germline values: CDR1 MNHNS, CDR2 SASEGT. The CDR3 has 19 residues. The study, taken as a whole, reports: Changing PCR primers prevented nucleotide comparison between some patients' samples. No direct test of biological reproducibility was done here.

The count of this clone is one. The antigen is not known. The method was immunoSEQ multiplex PCR; TCRdb's version includes in-frame clones alone and lacks a portion of them. Of about 110,000 clones listed, roughly 89% were seen once; the top ten hold approximately 0.34%. The specimen was CD4+ T cells from blood, collected before the transplant. The sequence was collected from a human donor who received a combined kidney and bone marrow transplant. The rearrangement joins TRBV6-1 to TRBJ2-4; 9 nucleotides match TRBD1. The chain's CDR3 is CASSEGPTGGFKAKNIQYF. CDR3 coding DNA: TGTGCCAGCAGTGAAGGCCCGACAGGGGGTTTTAAAGCCAAAAACATTCAGTACTTC.